A selection of T cell receptor beta chains follows, all from one sample in a study of blood T cell repertoires in COVID-19. Measured with immunoSEQ multiplex PCR; TCRdb has only the in-frame clones, and not every one. Of roughly 63,000 clones detected, roughly nine tenths appear once; the ten largest clones hold 7% to 10%. Sequenced sample: peripheral blood. All receptors come from a middle-aged man with active COVID-19. The CDR3 runs from the conserved cysteine through the conserved F or W. The D gene is left open where the match is weak. Rows give clone size only sometimes, using once, few, many, or a class for an expanded clone.

J	V	size	D	CDR3
TRBJ1-1	TRBV6-5	-	-	CASSYDPGTEAFF
TRBJ2-3	TRBV11-2	-	-	CASSLDGLALDTQYF
TRBJ1-2	TRBV2	-	-	CASRATGSGGYTF
TRBJ1-6	TRBV2	-	TRBD1	CASGDRVPSYNSPLHF
TRBJ1-6	TRBV7-8	-	TRBD1	CASSVGQYNSPLHF
TRBJ2-7	TRBV6-6	-	-	CASSYTGTDEQYF
TRBJ2-7	TRBV27	-	-	CASSLIPSSSSYEQYF
TRBJ2-7	TRBV6-5	-	TRBD2	CASKPGLASDEQYF
TRBJ2-5	TRBV5-4	-	-	CASSGTTQGKTQYF
TRBJ2-1	TRBV7-8	once	-	CASNQGFRIFNEQFF
TRBJ1-5	TRBV6-5	-	TRBD1	CASSLDRGQPQHF
TRBJ1-2	TRBV9	-	TRBD1	CASSGGQGNLRDYGYTF
TRBJ2-7	TRBV19	-	TRBD1	CASSIRQGLYEQYF
TRBJ2-1	TRBV11-2	-	-	CASSRLFSPRFDEQFF
TRBJ2-3	TRBV2	-	-	CASSAGYTDTQYF
TRBJ2-3	TRBV2	few	TRBD2	CASSALAGGYDTQYF
TRBJ2-7	TRBV7-9	-	TRBD2	CASSFGAGDYEQYF
TRBJ1-2	TRBV7-2	-	-	CASSLLLSGRDGYTF
TRBJ2-3	TRBV7-2	-	TRBD2	CASSLEGTRGATQYF
TRBJ2-7	TRBV21-1	-	-	CASSKAHRSYEQYF
TRBJ1-2	TRBV27	-	-	CASTTNAGAGGYTF
TRBJ1-1	TRBV6-5	-	-	CASSLRVVTEAFF
TRBJ1-1	TRBV4-3	few	-	CASSQEGADTEAFF
TRBJ1-5	TRBV5-1	-	-	CASSPGQFNQPQHF
TRBJ2-1	TRBV10-3	-	TRBD2	CAITPSSGGASNEQFF